Presented here are 4 T cell receptor beta chains from one specimen sequenced in a study of T-cell reconstitution after alpha-beta-depleted transplantation in children. The authors prepared the TCRbeta library with unique molecular identifiers. Using its own MiXCR run on the PCR reads, TCRdb lists one record per CDR3 protein. The sample yields a few hundred thousand distinct CDR3 sequences, about 17% seen once. The material was PBMCs from the stem cell graft donor, obtained from the stem cell graft. The receptors stem from a human donor who donated a stem cell graft to a child with acute lymphoblastic leukemia.

The chain combines TRBV12-3 or TRBV12-4 with TRBJ2-1; 7 nucleotides line up with TRBD2. The junction had 6 bases not matched to a gene; V was cut back by 5 bases and J by 2 bases. This CDR3 has 15 amino acids. The CDR3 loop reads CASSHTSVTYNEQFF. The DNA for the CDR3 is TGTGCCAGCAGTCACACTAGCGTAACCTACAATGAGCAGTTCTTC.

This clonotype was detected a few times. The J gene is TRBJ2-7, the V gene TRBV2, with TRBD2 as a possible D gene (6 bases). The CDR3 sequence is 13 residues long. Trimming cost V 6 bases and J 3 bases, with 12 bases left between them. The V gene's germline CDR1 is SNHLY and CDR2 FYNNEI. For the CDR3, the DNA is TGTGCCAGCAGACCGGGACTTCTCTACGAGCAGTACTTC. This translates into CASRPGLLYEQYF.

In this sample, this clonotype turned up a few times. The chain has TRBV29-1 and TRBJ2-1; no definite D call. This CDR3 spans 13 amino acids. Germline CDR1 reads SQVTM; CDR2 reads ANQGSEA. Trimming shortened V by 4 bases and J by 2 bases, and 9 bases separated the two germline ends. Here the CDR3 reads CSVGDGAYNEQFF. In DNA form, the CDR3 reads TGCAGCGTTGGAGACGGAGCCTACAATGAGCAGTTCTTC.

This chain connects TRBV5-1 to TRBJ1-1, with 8 bases that match TRBD1. V was clipped by 4 bases and J by 10 bases; unmatched bases: 12. Germline V CDR1 and CDR2: SGHRS, YFSETQ. This CDR3 is built from 14 residues. The CDR3 reads CASSPGTGVSRAFF. In DNA form, the CDR3 reads TGCGCCAGCAGCCCCGGGACAGGCGTCTCACGAGCTTTCTTT.